The T cell receptor (beta chain) described here comes from a study of breast tumors, draining lymph nodes, adjacent tissues. The CDR3 is 14 residues long. J was trimmed by 6 bases and V by 0 bases; bases with no gene match: 3. The germline CDR1 and CDR2 sequences are SGHVS and FQNEAQ. This clonotype was recorded many times. Its antigen is as yet unknown. TCRdb passed the multiplex PCR reads through MiXCR, listing each CDR3 protein once. The sample shows approximately 88,000 distinct CDR3 sequences, about 27% of them seen only once. Axillary draining lymph nodes of breast cancer patients supplied the node samples. General study results and limits: Tumor TCR diversity was below lymph nodes but above nontumor tissue. Most tumor T cells seemingly derive from lymph node, then expand in tumor. The lymph node origin of tumor T cells was framed as consistent with a hypothesis, not demonstrated.

The source is a female donor with breast cancer. Some clones in this sample may be carry-over from other donors' samples. The chain uses TRBV7-8 and TRBJ2-7, with 9 nucleotides matching TRBD1. The sequencing input was axillary lymph node tissue. CDR3 in amino acids: CASSLADRGGEQYF. CDR3 in DNA: TGTGCCAGCAGCTTAGCGGACAGGGGTGGCGAGCAGTACTTC.